Listed below are T cell receptor beta chains from one sample, sequenced in a study of cytomegalovirus exposure and HLA in healthy donors. TCRdb keeps only in-frame clones here, not all; method: immunoSEQ multiplex PCR. Recorded for this sample: roughly 34,000 clones. Sequencing was carried out using PBMCs. The receptors stem from a man aged 35-49 years in good health and CMV-seronegative. CDR3s include the opening cysteine and the closing phenylalanine or tryptophan. Each record gives: V gene, J gene, D gene, CDR3 protein, CDR3 DNA. The D gene is left open where the match is weak.

v_gene: TRBV19
j_gene: TRBJ1-4
d_gene: TRBD1
CDR3aa: CASRVATGREKLFF
CDR3nt: TGTGCCAGTAGGGTCGCGACAGGGCGCGAAAAACTGTTTTTT

v_gene: TRBV29-1
j_gene: TRBJ2-2
d_gene: -
CDR3aa: CSVLQTANTGELFF
CDR3nt: TGCAGCGTTTTACAGACAGCGAACACCGGGGAGCTGTTTTTT

v_gene: TRBV6-5
j_gene: TRBJ2-5
d_gene: -
CDR3aa: CASSYGGRGETQYF
CDR3nt: TGTGCCAGCAGTTACGGTGGGAGAGGTGAGACCCAGTACTTC

v_gene: TRBV19
j_gene: TRBJ1-5
d_gene: -
CDR3aa: CASSLTPQSTGNQPQHF
CDR3nt: TGTGCCAGTAGTTTGACCCCTCAATCGACAGGTAATCAGCCCCAGCATTTT

v_gene: TRBV30
j_gene: TRBJ2-5
d_gene: -
CDR3aa: CAWSVKGAENQYF
CDR3nt: TGTGCCTGGAGTGTAAAAGGGGCCGAGAACCAGTACTTC

v_gene: TRBV7-6
j_gene: TRBJ1-1
d_gene: -
CDR3aa: CASSLVGGGFGTEAFF
CDR3nt: TGTGCCAGCAGCTTAGTAGGGGGGGGGTTTGGCACTGAAGCTTTCTTT

v_gene: TRBV6-6
j_gene: TRBJ1-1
d_gene: -
CDR3aa: CASSYSNGGRGEAFF
CDR3nt: TGTGCCAGCAGTTACTCGAACGGGGGGCGGGGTGAAGCTTTCTTT

v_gene: TRBV30
j_gene: TRBJ1-2
d_gene: TRBD1
CDR3aa: CAWSGHSGQVYGYTF
CDR3nt: TGTGCCTGGAGTGGACACTCAGGACAGGTGTATGGCTACACCTTC

v_gene: TRBV6-1
j_gene: TRBJ2-4
d_gene: -
CDR3aa: CASSEAQGLTKNIQYF
CDR3nt: TGTGCCAGCAGTGAAGCGCAGGGGCTGACCAAAAACATTCAGTACTTC

v_gene: TRBV6-5
j_gene: TRBJ2-7
d_gene: TRBD2
CDR3aa: CASSYSREGCEQYF
CDR3nt: TGTGCCAGCAGTTACTCAAGGGAGGGGTGCGAGCAGTACTTC

v_gene: TRBV6-5
j_gene: TRBJ2-5
d_gene: -
CDR3aa: CASRNIGETQYF
CDR3nt: TGTGCCAGCCGAAACATCGGGGAGACCCAGTACTTC

v_gene: TRBV6-6
j_gene: TRBJ2-1
d_gene: -
CDR3aa: CASSDGVPRLKEQFF
CDR3nt: TGTGCCAGCAGTGACGGGGTCCCCAGGTTAAAAGAGCAGTTCTTC

v_gene: TRBV11-3
j_gene: TRBJ1-2
d_gene: -
CDR3aa: CASSFQGRSYGYTF
CDR3nt: TGTGCCAGCAGCTTCCAGGGGCGCTCCTATGGCTACACCTTC

v_gene: TRBV25-1
j_gene: TRBJ1-4
d_gene: -
CDR3aa: CASSPQGNEKLFF
CDR3nt: TGTGCCAGCAGTCCCCAGGGTAATGAAAAACTGTTTTTT

v_gene: TRBV19
j_gene: TRBJ2-2
d_gene: -
CDR3aa: CASSGGQTSLNTGELFF
CDR3nt: TGTGCCAGTAGCGGAGGCCAGACCAGCCTGAACACCGGGGAGCTGTTTTTT

v_gene: TRBV28
j_gene: TRBJ1-4
d_gene: -
CDR3aa: CASSPAGTTNEKLFF
CDR3nt: TGTGCCAGCAGCCCCGCCGGGACAACAAATGAAAAACTGTTTTTT

v_gene: TRBV27
j_gene: TRBJ2-7
d_gene: TRBD1
CDR3aa: CASSRPGTGAYEQYF
CDR3nt: TGTGCCAGCTCCCGACCAGGGACAGGGGCCTACGAGCAGTACTTC

v_gene: TRBV30
j_gene: TRBJ1-2
d_gene: TRBD1
CDR3aa: CAWKGGRGLSSLYGYTF
CDR3nt: TGTGCCTGGAAAGGGGGCAGGGGCCTATCAAGCCTCTATGGCTACACCTTC

v_gene: TRBV30
j_gene: TRBJ1-5
d_gene: -
CDR3aa: CAWSTGLGNQPQHF
CDR3nt: TGTGCCTGGAGTACCGGGTTGGGCAATCAGCCCCAGCATTTT

v_gene: TRBV7-9
j_gene: TRBJ1-1
d_gene: TRBD1
CDR3aa: CASSPGTGSRGAFF
CDR3nt: TGTGCCAGCAGCCCCGGGACAGGGAGCCGCGGCGCTTTCTTT

v_gene: TRBV19
j_gene: TRBJ1-5
d_gene: TRBD1
CDR3aa: CASSTQGDQPQHF
CDR3nt: TGTGCCAGTAGTACGCAGGGGGATCAGCCCCAGCATTTT

v_gene: TRBV4-2
j_gene: TRBJ2-1
d_gene: TRBD1
CDR3aa: CASSQEGQVNEQFF
CDR3nt: TGTGCCAGCAGCCAAGAGGGACAGGTTAATGAGCAGTTCTTC

v_gene: TRBV19
j_gene: TRBJ2-1
d_gene: -
CDR3aa: CASSIVERPQYKFF
CDR3nt: TGTGCCAGTAGTATAGTGGAGCGGCCCCAGTACAAGTTCTTC

v_gene: TRBV7-3
j_gene: TRBJ1-2
d_gene: TRBD1
CDR3aa: CASSLTRTGHGYTF
CDR3nt: TGTGCCAGCAGCCTAACCCGGACAGGGCATGGCTACACCTTC

v_gene: TRBV4-1
j_gene: TRBJ1-5
d_gene: TRBD1
CDR3aa: CASSPETRDRPDQPQHF
CDR3nt: TGCGCCAGCAGCCCCGAAACACGGGACAGGCCCGATCAGCCCCAGCATTTT

v_gene: TRBV18
j_gene: TRBJ2-1
d_gene: TRBD2
CDR3aa: CASSPPGLAEYNEQFF
CDR3nt: TGTGCCAGCTCACCACCGGGACTAGCGGAGTACAATGAGCAGTTCTTC

v_gene: TRBV4-3
j_gene: TRBJ2-7
d_gene: -
CDR3aa: CASSQDGRKGAYEQYF
CDR3nt: TGCGCCAGCAGCCAAGATGGCAGGAAGGGGGCCTACGAGCAGTACTTC

v_gene: TRBV5-1
j_gene: TRBJ2-1
d_gene: TRBD2
CDR3aa: CASILGTSMIDEQFF
CDR3nt: TGCGCCAGCATCCTAGGGACTAGCATGATCGATGAGCAGTTCTTC

v_gene: TRBV19
j_gene: TRBJ2-5
d_gene: -
CDR3aa: CASSPTPQGSGETQYF
CDR3nt: TGTGCCAGTAGTCCAACCCCCCAGGGATCAGGAGAGACCCAGTACTTC

v_gene: TRBV6-5
j_gene: TRBJ2-2
d_gene: -
CDR3aa: CASRGGGGFTGELFF
CDR3nt: TGTGCCAGCCGAGGGGGCGGGGGGTTCACCGGGGAGCTGTTTTTT

v_gene: TRBV6-5
j_gene: TRBJ1-1
d_gene: -
CDR3aa: CASSYSGPGLNTEAFF
CDR3nt: TGTGCCAGCAGTTACTCGGGGCCCGGTCTGAACACTGAAGCTTTCTTT

v_gene: TRBV7-9
j_gene: TRBJ1-1
d_gene: -
CDR3aa: CASSLNTNTEAFF
CDR3nt: TGTGCCAGCAGCCTCAACACGAACACTGAAGCTTTCTTT

v_gene: TRBV29-1
j_gene: TRBJ1-2
d_gene: -
CDR3aa: CSVEGQGGRYGYTF
CDR3nt: TGCAGCGTTGAAGGGCAGGGAGGAAGATATGGCTACACCTTC

v_gene: TRBV6-4
j_gene: TRBJ2-3
d_gene: TRBD2
CDR3aa: CASSDLAGERTDTQYF
CDR3nt: TGTGCCAGCAGTGACCTAGCGGGAGAGCGGACAGATACGCAGTATTTT

v_gene: TRBV28
j_gene: TRBJ1-5
d_gene: -
CDR3aa: CASSLLSQPQHF
CDR3nt: TGTGCCAGCAGTTTACTGAGTCAGCCCCAGCATTTT

v_gene: TRBV4-1
j_gene: TRBJ2-7
d_gene: -
CDR3aa: CASSQQAATSYEQYF
CDR3nt: TGCGCCAGCAGCCAACAGGCAGCAACGAGCTACGAGCAGTACTTC

v_gene: TRBV7-2
j_gene: TRBJ1-1
d_gene: -
CDR3aa: CASSLDSDPNGGTEAFF
CDR3nt: TGTGCCAGCAGCTTAGACTCGGACCCTAACGGGGGAACTGAAGCTTTCTTT

v_gene: TRBV30
j_gene: TRBJ1-1
d_gene: -
CDR3aa: CAWSPVNTEAFF
CDR3nt: TGTGCCTGGAGTCCAGTGAACACTGAAGCTTTCTTT

v_gene: TRBV7-2
j_gene: TRBJ2-7
d_gene: TRBD2
CDR3aa: CASRVAGVAYEQYF
CDR3nt: TGTGCCAGCAGAGTAGCGGGAGTTGCCTACGAGCAGTACTTC

v_gene: TRBV2
j_gene: TRBJ1-1
d_gene: -
CDR3aa: CASSYTGRTEAFF
CDR3nt: TGTGCCAGCAGTTACACAGGGCGCACTGAAGCTTTCTTT